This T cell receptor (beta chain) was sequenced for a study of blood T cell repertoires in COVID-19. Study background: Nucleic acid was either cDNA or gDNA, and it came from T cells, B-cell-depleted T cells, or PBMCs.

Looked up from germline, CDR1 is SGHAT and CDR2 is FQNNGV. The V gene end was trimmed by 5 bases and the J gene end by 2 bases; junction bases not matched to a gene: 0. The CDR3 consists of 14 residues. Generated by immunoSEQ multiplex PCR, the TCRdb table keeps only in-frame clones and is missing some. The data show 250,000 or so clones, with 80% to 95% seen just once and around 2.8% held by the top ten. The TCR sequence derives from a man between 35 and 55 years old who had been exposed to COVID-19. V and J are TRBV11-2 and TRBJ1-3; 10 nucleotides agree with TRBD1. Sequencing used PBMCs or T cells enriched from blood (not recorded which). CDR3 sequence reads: CASSGTGAGNTIYF. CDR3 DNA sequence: TGTGCCAGCAGCGGGACAGGGGCTGGAAACACCATATATTTT.